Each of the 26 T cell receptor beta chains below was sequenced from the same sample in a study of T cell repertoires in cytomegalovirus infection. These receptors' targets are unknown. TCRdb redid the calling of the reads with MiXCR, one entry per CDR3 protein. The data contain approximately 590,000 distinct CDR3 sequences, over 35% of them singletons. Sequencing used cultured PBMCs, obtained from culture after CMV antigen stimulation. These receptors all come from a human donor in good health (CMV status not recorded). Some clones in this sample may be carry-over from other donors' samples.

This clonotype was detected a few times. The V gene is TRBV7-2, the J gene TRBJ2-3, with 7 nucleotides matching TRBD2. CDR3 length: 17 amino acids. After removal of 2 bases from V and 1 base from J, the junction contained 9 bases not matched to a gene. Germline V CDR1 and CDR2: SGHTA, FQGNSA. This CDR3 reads CASSLTNQGGGTDTQYF. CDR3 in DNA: TGTGCCAGCAGCTTAACGAACCAGGGAGGGGGCACAGATACGCAGTATTTT.

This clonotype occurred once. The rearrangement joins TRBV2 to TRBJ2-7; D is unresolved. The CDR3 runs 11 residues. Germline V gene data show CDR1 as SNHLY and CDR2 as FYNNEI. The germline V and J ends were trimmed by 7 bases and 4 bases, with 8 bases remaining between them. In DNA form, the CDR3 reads TGTGCCAGCACTCCCTCTTACGAGCAGTACTTC. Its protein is CASTPSYEQYF.

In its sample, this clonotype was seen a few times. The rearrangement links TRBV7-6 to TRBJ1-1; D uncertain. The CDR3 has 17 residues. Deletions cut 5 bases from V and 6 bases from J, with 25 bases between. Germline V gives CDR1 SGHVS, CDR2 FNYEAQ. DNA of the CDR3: TGTGCCAGCAGCATCGGGCGACTCGGCGAACTTGGGGCTGAAGCTTTCTTT. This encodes CASSIGRLGELGAEAFF.

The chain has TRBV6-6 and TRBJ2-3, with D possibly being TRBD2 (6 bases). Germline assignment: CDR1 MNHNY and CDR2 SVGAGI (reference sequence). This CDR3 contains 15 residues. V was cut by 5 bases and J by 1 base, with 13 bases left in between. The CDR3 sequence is CASSVWRGGTDTQYF. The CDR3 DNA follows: TGTGCCAGCAGTGTGTGGCGGGGCGGCACAGATACGCAGTATTTT.

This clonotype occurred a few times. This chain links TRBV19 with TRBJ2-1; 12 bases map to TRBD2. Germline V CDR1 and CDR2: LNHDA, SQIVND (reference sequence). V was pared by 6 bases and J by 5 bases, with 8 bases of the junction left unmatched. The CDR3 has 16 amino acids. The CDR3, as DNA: TGTGCCAGTAGCAGCGGACTAGCGGGATACCACAATGAGCAGTTCTTC. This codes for CASSSGLAGYHNEQFF. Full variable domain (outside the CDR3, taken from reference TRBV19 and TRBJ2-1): DGGITQSPKYLFRKEGQNVTLSCEQNLNHDAMYWYRQDPGQGLRLIYYSQIVNDFQKGDIAEGYSVSREKKESFPLTVTSAQKNPTAFYLCASSSGLAGYHNEQFFGPGTRLTVL.

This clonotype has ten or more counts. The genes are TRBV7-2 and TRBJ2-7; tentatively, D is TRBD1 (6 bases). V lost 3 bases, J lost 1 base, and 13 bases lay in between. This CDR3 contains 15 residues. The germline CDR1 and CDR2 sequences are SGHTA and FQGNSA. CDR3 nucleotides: TGTGCCAGCAGCTTCGACAGGACGGTTTCCTACGAGCAGTACTTC. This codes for CASSFDRTVSYEQYF. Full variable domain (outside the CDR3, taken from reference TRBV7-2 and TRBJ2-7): GAGVSQSPSNKVTEKGKDVELRCDPISGHTALYWYRQSLGQGLEFLIYFQGNSAPDKSGLPSDRFSAERTGGSVSTLTIQRTQQEDSAVYLCASSFDRTVSYEQYFGPGTRLTVT.

The CDR3 bases are TGTGCCAGCAGCATGACCGATAATTCACCCCTCCACTTT. Amino acids: CASSMTDNSPLHF. The J gene is TRBJ1-6, the V gene TRBV12-3 or TRBV12-4; D remains unclear. V shed 6 bases and J shed 5 bases, with 8 bases lying between them. This CDR3 region has 13 residues.

Written as DNA, the CDR3 is TGTGCCAGCAGTGATGCGGGAGGGCCAAATGAGCAGTTCTTC. Translation gives CASSDAGGPNEQFF. V usage is TRBV25-1 and J usage is TRBJ2-1, with 9 positions matching TRBD2. With V trimmed by 3 bases and J by 7 bases, 4 bases remained unmatched. Germline CDR1 MGHDK, CDR2 SYGVNS. The CDR3 covers 14 residues.

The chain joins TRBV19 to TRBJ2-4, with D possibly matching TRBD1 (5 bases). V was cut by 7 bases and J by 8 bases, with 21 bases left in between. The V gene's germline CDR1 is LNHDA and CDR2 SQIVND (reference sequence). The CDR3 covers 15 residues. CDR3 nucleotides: TGTGCCAGTAACCAGAGGATATCCCCAGGGTACATTCAGTACTTC. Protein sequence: CASNQRISPGYIQYF.

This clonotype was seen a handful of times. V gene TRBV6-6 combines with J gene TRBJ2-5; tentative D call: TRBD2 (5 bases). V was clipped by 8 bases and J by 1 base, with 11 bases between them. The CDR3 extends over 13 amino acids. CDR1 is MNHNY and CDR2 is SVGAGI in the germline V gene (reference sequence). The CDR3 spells CASLMDFQETQYF. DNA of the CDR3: TGTGCCAGCCTGATGGACTTCCAAGAGACCCAGTACTTC.

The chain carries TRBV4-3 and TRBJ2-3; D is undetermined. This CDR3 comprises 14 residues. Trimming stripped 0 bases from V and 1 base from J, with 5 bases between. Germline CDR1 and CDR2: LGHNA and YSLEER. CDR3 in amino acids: CASSQDQGTDTQYF. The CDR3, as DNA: TGCGCCAGCAGCCAAGATCAGGGCACAGATACGCAGTATTTT.

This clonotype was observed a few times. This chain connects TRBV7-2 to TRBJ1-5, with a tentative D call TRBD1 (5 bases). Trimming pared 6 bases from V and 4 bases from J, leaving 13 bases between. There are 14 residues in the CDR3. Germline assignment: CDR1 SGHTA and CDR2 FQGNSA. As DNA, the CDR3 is TGTGCCAGCAGTTCTATGGGGGGTAATCAGCCCCAGCATTTT. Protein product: CASSSMGGNQPQHF.

The CDR3 here is CSARNAYGYTF. CDR3 nucleotides: TGCAGTGCTAGGAACGCCTATGGCTACACCTTC. This chain joins TRBV20-1 and TRBJ1-2; D remains unclear. The germline gives CDR1 DFQATT, CDR2 SNEGSKA (reference sequence). V dropped 3 bases and J dropped 4 bases, with 6 bases sitting between them. This CDR3 contains 11 residues.

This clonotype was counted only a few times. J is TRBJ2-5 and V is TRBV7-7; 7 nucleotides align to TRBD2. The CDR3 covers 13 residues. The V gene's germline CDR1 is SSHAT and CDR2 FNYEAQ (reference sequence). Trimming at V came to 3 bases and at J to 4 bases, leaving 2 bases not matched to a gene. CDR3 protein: CASSLGLTETQYF. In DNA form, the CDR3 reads TGTGCCAGCAGCTTGGGACTAACAGAGACCCAGTACTTC.

The CDR3 sequence: CASSPGSPEGEQYF. The CDR3 nucleotides read TGTGCCAGCAGTCCTGGGTCTCCGGAGGGCGAGCAGTACTTC. This sequence joins TRBV6-5 and TRBJ2-7, with D tentatively TRBD2 (6 bases). Germline CDR1 and CDR2: MNHEY and SVGAGI. V gave up 5 bases and J gave up 6 bases, with 17 bases separating them. This CDR3 has 14 amino acids.

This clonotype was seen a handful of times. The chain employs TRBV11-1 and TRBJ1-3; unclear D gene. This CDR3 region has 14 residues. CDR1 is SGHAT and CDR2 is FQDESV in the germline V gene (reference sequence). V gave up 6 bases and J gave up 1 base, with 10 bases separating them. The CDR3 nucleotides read TGTGCCAGCAGTGCCGCGGATTCTGGAAACACCATATATTTT. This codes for CASSAADSGNTIYF.

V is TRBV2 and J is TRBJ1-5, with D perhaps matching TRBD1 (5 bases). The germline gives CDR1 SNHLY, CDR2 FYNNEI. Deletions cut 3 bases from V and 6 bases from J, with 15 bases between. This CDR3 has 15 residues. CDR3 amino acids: CASSDGTLGGQPQHF. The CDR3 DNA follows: TGTGCCAGCAGTGATGGGACCCTCGGAGGTCAGCCCCAGCATTTT.

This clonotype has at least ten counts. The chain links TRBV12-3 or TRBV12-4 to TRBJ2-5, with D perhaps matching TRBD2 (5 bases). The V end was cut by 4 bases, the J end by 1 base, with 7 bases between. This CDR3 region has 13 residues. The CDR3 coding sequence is TGTGCCAGCAGTTCCGGACTCCAAGAGACCCAGTACTTC. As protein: CASSSGLQETQYF.

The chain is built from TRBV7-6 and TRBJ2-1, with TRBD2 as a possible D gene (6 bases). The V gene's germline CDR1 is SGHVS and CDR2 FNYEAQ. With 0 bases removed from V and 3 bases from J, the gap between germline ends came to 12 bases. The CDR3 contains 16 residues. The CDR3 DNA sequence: TGTGCCAGCAGCTTAGCGGAGGGGAGGCTCTACAATGAGCAGTTCTTC. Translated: CASSLAEGRLYNEQFF.

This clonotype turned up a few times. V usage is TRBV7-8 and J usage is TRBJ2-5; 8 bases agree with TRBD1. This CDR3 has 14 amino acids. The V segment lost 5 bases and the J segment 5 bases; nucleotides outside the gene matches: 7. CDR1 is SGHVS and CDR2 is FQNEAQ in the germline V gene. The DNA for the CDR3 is TGTGCCAGCAGCCTCCGAACAGGGGGGGAGACCCAGTACTTC. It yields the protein CASSLRTGGETQYF. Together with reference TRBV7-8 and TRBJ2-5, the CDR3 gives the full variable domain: GAGVSQSPRYKVAKRGQDVALRCDPISGHVSLFWYQQALGQGPEFLTYFQNEAQLDKSGLPSDRFFAERPEGSVSTLKIQRTQQEDSAVYLCASSLRTGGETQYFGPGTRLLVL.

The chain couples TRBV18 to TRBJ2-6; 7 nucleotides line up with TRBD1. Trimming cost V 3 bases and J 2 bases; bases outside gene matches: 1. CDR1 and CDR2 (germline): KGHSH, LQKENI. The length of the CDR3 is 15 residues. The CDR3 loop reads CASSPGQTGANVLTF. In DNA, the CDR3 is TGTGCCAGCTCACCGGGACAGACTGGGGCCAACGTCCTGACTTTC.

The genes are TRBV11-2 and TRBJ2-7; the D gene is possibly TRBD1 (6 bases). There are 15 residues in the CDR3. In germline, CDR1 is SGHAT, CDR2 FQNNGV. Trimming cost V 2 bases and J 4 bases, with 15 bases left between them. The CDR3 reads CASSLLRTVAYEQYF. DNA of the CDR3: TGTGCCAGCAGCTTACTGAGGACAGTGGCGTACGAGCAGTACTTC.

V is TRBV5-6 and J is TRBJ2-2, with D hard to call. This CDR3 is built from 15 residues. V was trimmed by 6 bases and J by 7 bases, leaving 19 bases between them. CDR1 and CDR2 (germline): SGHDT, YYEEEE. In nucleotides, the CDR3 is TGTGCCAGCACCTCCCCGGTGGACGGCCTCGGGGAGCTGTTTTTT. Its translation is CASTSPVDGLGELFF.

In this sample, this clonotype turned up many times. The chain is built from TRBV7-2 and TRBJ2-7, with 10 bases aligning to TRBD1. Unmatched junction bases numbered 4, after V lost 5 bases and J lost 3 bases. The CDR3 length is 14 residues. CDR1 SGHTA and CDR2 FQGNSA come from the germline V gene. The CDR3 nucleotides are TGTGCCAGCAGCCGGACAGGGGGGCTCTACGAGCAGTACTTC. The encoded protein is CASSRTGGLYEQYF.

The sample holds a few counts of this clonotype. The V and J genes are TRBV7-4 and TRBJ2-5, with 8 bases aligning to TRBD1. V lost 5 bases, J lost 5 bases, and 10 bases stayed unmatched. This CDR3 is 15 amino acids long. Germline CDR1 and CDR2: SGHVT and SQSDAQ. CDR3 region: CASSPRQGPRETQYF. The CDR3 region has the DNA TGTGCCAGCAGCCCCCGACAGGGGCCTAGGGAGACCCAGTACTTC.

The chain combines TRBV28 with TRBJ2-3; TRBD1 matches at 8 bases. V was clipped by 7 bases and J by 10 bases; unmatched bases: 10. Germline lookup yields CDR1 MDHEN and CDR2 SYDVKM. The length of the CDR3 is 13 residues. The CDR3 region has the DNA TGTGCCAGCATCTTACAGGGGGAGAGGGCGCAGTATTTT. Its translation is CASILQGERAQYF.